The rows below give T cell receptor beta chains drawn from one sample of a study of T-cell reconstitution after alpha-beta-depleted transplantation in children. MiXCR was run by TCRdb on the PCR reads, yielding one entry per CDR3 protein. The sample consists of approximately 400,000 distinct CDR3 sequences, roughly a tenth of them appearing once. Specimen: PBMCs from the stem cell graft donor, collected from the stem cell graft. The receptors were gathered from a human donor who donated a stem cell graft to a child with acute myeloid leukemia. CDR3s include the opening cysteine and the closing phenylalanine or tryptophan. A D gene is named only where the DNA matches it firmly. Clone size appears in some rows only: once, few, many, or a class for an expanded clone.

>NA|NA|TRBV30|16|TRBJ2-1
TGTGCCTGGAGTGAACGGACTCAAAGCTCCTACAATGAGCAGTTCTTC
CAWSERTQSSYNEQFF
>NA|NA|TRBV15|15|TRBJ2-7
TGTGCCACCAGCAGCGGGGGAGCCAACACCTACGAGCAGTACTTC
CATSSGGANTYEQYF
>few|NA|TRBV4-1|14|TRBJ1-1
TGCGCCAGCAGCCATGACCCATTGAACACTGAAGCTTTCTTT
CASSHDPLNTEAFF
>few|TRBD2|TRBV14|18|TRBJ2-5
TGTGCCAGCAGCCAAGATAAGCGGGGGGGCCTTATTGTAGAGACCCAGTACTTC
CASSQDKRGGLIVETQYF
>NA|NA|TRBV6-1|11|TRBJ1-1
TGTGCCAGTCTGTGGAACACTGAAGCTTTCTTT
CASLWNTEAFF
>NA|TRBD2|TRBV7-2|15|TRBJ2-1
TGTGCCAGCAGCTCCCGCCCCCCGACTAGCGCTGAGCAGTTCTTC
CASSSRPPTSAEQFF
>many|TRBD1|TRBV29-1|15|TRBJ2-7
TGCAGCGTTGACCCGGGGACAGGCCACGGATACGAGCAGTACTTC
CSVDPGTGHGYEQYF
>NA|NA|TRBV7-9|13|TRBJ2-2
TGTGCCAGCAGCCCCCCGAGCCCCGGGGAGCTGTTTTTT
CASSPPSPGELFF
>NA|NA|TRBV12-3/TRBV12-4|14|TRBJ2-5
TGTGCCAGCAGTTTACGGGGTGGGGCCGAGACCCAGTACTTC
CASSLRGGAETQYF
>NA|NA|TRBV7-2|14|TRBJ1-5
TGTGCCAGCAGCTTCCTCGACGGAAATCAGCCCCAGCATTTT
CASSFLDGNQPQHF
>many|NA|TRBV9|12|TRBJ1-2
TGTGCCAGCAGCGTCCAGGCCTATGGCTACACCTTC
CASSVQAYGYTF
>NA|NA|TRBV3-1|16|TRBJ2-2
TGTGCCAGCAGCCCGATTCTCTCCGGGCCCACCGGGGAGCTGTTTTTT
CASSPILSGPTGELFF
>NA|NA|TRBV7-6|15|TRBJ2-7
TGTGCCAGCAGCTTGGGGGGGGCGAGTGTCCACGAGCAGTACTTC
CASSLGGASVHEQYF
>NA|NA|TRBV28|16|TRBJ2-7
TGTGCCAGCAGTTTCCCGGAGCGTGACATCTCCTACGAGCAGTACTTC
CASSFPERDISYEQYF
>NA|TRBD2|TRBV20-1|13|TRBJ2-7
TGCAGTGCAAGCGGACTAGCGGGAAATGAGCAGTACTTC
CSASGLAGNEQYF
>NA|NA|TRBV18|16|TRBJ1-1
TGTGCCAGCTCACCACCACAGGATCCAAGGGGCACTGAAGCTTTCTTT
CASSPPQDPRGTEAFF
>few|NA|TRBV12-3/TRBV12-4|14|TRBJ2-2
TGTGCCAGCACCTGGGGGGGGCGGACCGGGGAGCTGTTTTTT
CASTWGGRTGELFF
>NA|NA|TRBV29-1|13|TRBJ1-2
TGCAGCGCTGGGCACAGCGAAGTCTATGGCTACACCTTC
CSAGHSEVYGYTF
>many|TRBD1|TRBV20-1|14|TRBJ2-2
TGCAGTGCTAGCAAGGGGGCGCTTAACGGGGAGCTGTTTTTT
CSASKGALNGELFF
>many|NA|TRBV3-1|13|TRBJ2-2
TGTGCCAGCAGCCAAGATCCCTCCGGGGAGCTGTTTTTT
CASSQDPSGELFF
>many|NA|TRBV28|15|TRBJ2-7
TGTGCCAGCAGTTTACTTGACAGCCAGGGCATTGAGCAGTACTTC
CASSLLDSQGIEQYF
>NA|NA|TRBV25-1|17|TRBJ2-5
TGTGCCAGCAGTGGGCCTTCGGGACGCGGGGAGCAAGAGACCCAGTACTTC
CASSGPSGRGEQETQYF
>many|TRBD2|TRBV20-1|18|TRBJ2-1
TGCAGTGCTAGAGCAGCGCAGGCTAGCGGGAGAAGTTACAATGAGCAGTTCTTC
CSARAAQASGRSYNEQFF
>few|NA|TRBV12-3/TRBV12-4|12|TRBJ2-7
TGTGCCAGCTCCCTTAGGGGGGACGAGCAGTACTTC
CASSLRGDEQYF
>NA|NA|TRBV5-1|14|TRBJ2-2
TGCGCCAGCAGGATAACCATACGTACCGGGGAGCTGTTTTTT
CASRITIRTGELFF
>NA|NA|TRBV4-1|15|TRBJ2-4
TGCGCCAGCAGCCCGGAGGGGGATCCGAGAAACATTCAGTACTTC
CASSPEGDPRNIQYF
>few|NA|TRBV30|11|TRBJ2-1
TGTGCCTGGAGAGGCTACAATGAGCAGTTCTTC
CAWRGYNEQFF
>many|NA|TRBV7-3|17|TRBJ2-6
TGTGCCAGCAGCCCCAGCCCAGGTACCTCTGGGGCCAACGTCCTGACTTTC
CASSPSPGTSGANVLTF
>NA|NA|TRBV6-2/TRBV6-3|14|TRBJ2-7
TGTGCCAGCAGTTTAGGGCTCGGTCAGAGCGAGCAGTACTTC
CASSLGLGQSEQYF
>NA|TRBD2|TRBV7-8|15|TRBJ2-1
TGTGCCGCGGAACGACTAGCGGGGGGGAACAATGAGCAGTTCTTC
CAAERLAGGNNEQFF
>many|TRBD1|TRBV6-2/TRBV6-3|12|TRBJ2-7
TGTGCCAGCAGAAAGGGGGCCCACGAGCAGTACTTC
CASRKGAHEQYF
>NA|NA|TRBV20-1|14|TRBJ2-7
TGCAGTGCTACCAAGGGATCTCGCTCCTACGAGCAGTACTTC
CSATKGSRSYEQYF
>NA|NA|TRBV15|16|TRBJ1-1
TGTGCCACCAGCAGAGGATTTCAGGGTTTGAACACTGAAGCTTTCTTT
CATSRGFQGLNTEAFF
>many|NA|TRBV10-3|14|TRBJ2-1
TGTGCCATAACGGGACAACCCCCCTACAATGAGCAGTTCTTC
CAITGQPPYNEQFF
>NA|NA|TRBV5-1|14|TRBJ1-1
TGCGCCAGCAGCTTGGGGCAACACTCCACTGAAGCTTTCTTT
CASSLGQHSTEAFF
>few|TRBD2|TRBV29-1|15|TRBJ2-5
TGCAGCGTTGAAGCGGGAGGGGGGGTACAAGAGACCCAGTACTTC
CSVEAGGGVQETQYF
>many|NA|TRBV29-1|15|TRBJ2-2
TGCAGCGTTGAGGCAGGCTCAAGCAGGACCGGGGAGCTGTTTTTT
CSVEAGSSRTGELFF
>many|TRBD2|TRBV4-3|16|TRBJ2-1
TGCGCCAGCAGCCCCCTAGCGGGAGAGTCCTACAATGAGCAGTTCTTC
CASSPLAGESYNEQFF
>NA|NA|TRBV20-1|15|TRBJ2-5
TGCAGTGCTGGCAGTCCCGGAGCAGCGAAAGAGACCCAGTACTTC
CSAGSPGAAKETQYF
>NA|TRBD1|TRBV6-1|15|TRBJ1-4
TGTGCCAGCAGTAAGGGACAGGGTTTAGATGAAAAACTGTTTTTT
CASSKGQGLDEKLFF
>NA|TRBD2|TRBV5-1|14|TRBJ2-5
TGCGCCAGCAGCTTGGCCGCGGGGGAAGAGACCCAGTACTTC
CASSLAAGEETQYF
>few|NA|TRBV5-1|19|TRBJ2-2
TGCGCCAGCAGTCCCAACCGGGGCCTGGGGGAGACGAACACCGGGGAGCTGTTTTTT
CASSPNRGLGETNTGELFF